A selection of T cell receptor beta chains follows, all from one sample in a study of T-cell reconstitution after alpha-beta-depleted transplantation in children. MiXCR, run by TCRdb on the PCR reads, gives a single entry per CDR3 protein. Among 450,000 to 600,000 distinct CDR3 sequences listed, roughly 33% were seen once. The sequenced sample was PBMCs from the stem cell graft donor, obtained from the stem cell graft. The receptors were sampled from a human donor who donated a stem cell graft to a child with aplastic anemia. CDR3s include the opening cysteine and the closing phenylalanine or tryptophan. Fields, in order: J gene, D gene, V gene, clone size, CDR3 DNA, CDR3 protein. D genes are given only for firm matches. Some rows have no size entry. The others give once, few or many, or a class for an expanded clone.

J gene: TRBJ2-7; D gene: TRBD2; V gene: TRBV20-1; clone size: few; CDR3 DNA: TGCAGTGGTACTAGCGGGAGCGCGTCGGTAGAGCAGTACTTC; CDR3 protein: CSGTSGSASVEQYF
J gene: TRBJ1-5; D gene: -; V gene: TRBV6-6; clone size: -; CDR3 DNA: TGTGCCAGCAGTTACGATACTCAGCCCCAGCATTTT; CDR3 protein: CASSYDTQPQHF
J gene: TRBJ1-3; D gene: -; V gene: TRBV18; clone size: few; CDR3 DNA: TGTGCCAGCTCACCCAGGACCAACTCTGGAAACACCATATATTTT; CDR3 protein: CASSPRTNSGNTIYF
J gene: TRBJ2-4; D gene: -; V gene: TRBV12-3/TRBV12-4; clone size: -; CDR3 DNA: TGTGCCAGCTTAGGGGAGCCCAAAAACATTCAGTACTTC; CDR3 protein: CASLGEPKNIQYF
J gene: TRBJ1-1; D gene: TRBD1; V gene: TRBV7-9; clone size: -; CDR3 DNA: TGTGCCAGCAGCTTAAGGGGCGGGACAGGGACCACTGAAGCTTTCTTT; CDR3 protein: CASSLRGGTGTTEAFF
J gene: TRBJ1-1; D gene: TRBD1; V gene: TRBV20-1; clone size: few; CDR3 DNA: TGCAGTGCTAGAGTGCTCGGGACAGGGCAAAGGGTTGAAGCTTTCTTT; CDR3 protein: CSARVLGTGQRVEAFF
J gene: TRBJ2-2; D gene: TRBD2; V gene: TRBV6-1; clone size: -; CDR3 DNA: TGTGCCAGCAGTGATGCTTTGCGGGGGGCGGGGTTCACCGGGGAGCTGTTTTTT; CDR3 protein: CASSDALRGAGFTGELFF
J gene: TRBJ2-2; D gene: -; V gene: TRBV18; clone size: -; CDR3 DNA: TGTGCCAGCTCACCAGCGGGCTCCGGGGAGCTGTTTTTT; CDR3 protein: CASSPAGSGELFF
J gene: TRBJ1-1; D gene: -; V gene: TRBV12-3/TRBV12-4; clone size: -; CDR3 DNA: TGTGCCAGCAGTTTGTTAAAGGGTGAGGGCATGAACACTGAAGCTTTCTTT; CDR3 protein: CASSLLKGEGMNTEAFF
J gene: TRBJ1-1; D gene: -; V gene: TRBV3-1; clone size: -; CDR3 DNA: TGTGCCAGCAGTTCGGGGCGAGGGAACACTGAAGCTTTCTTT; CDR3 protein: CASSSGRGNTEAFF
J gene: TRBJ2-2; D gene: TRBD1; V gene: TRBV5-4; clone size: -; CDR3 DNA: TGTGCCAGCAGCTTGCCAACAGGGGACACCGGGGAGCTGTTTTTT; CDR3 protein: CASSLPTGDTGELFF
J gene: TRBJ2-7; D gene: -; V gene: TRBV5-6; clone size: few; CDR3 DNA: TGTGCCAGCAGCTTGTTTAGGGCCAGGGTCTACGAGCAGTACTTC; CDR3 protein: CASSLFRARVYEQYF
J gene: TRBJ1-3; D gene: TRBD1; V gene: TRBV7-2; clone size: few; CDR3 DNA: TGTGCCAGCAGCCCAGGGACAGGGATAACTGGAAACACCATATATTTT; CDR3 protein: CASSPGTGITGNTIYF
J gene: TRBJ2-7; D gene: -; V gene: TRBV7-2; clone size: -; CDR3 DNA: TGTGCCAGCAGCTTAGTAGGAGGGGCTCAATCGAGGGAGCAGTACTTC; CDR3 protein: CASSLVGGAQSREQYF
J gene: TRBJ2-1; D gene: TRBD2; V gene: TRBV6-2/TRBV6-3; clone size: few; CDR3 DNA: TGTGCCAGCAGTTACTCGATAAGTCTAGCGGGCTACAATGAGCAGTTCTTC; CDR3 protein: CASSYSISLAGYNEQFF
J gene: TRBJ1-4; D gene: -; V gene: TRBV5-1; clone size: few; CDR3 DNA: TGCGCCAGCAGCTTGACCGGATCAGAAGGTGAAAAACTGTTTTTT; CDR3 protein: CASSLTGSEGEKLFF
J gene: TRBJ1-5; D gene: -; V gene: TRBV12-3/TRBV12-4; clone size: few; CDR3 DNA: TGTGCCAGCGTGGCCGGCTGGGGGGTTGGCAGCAATCAGCCCCAGCATTTT; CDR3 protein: CASVAGWGVGSNQPQHF
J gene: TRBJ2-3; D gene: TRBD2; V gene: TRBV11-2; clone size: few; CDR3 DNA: TGTGCCAGCAGCTTAAGGGCGGGAGGGAACGTCCAAGATACGCAGTATTTT; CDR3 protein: CASSLRAGGNVQDTQYF
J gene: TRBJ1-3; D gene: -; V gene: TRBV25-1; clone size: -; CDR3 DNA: TGTGCCAGCCAGAACGCGGGAGTTAGAAACACCATATATTTT; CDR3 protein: CASQNAGVRNTIYF
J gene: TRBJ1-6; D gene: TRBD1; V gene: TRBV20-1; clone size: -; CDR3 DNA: TGCAGTGCTGAACAGGGGAGCTCCTATAATTCACCCCTCCACTTT; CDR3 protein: CSAEQGSSYNSPLHF
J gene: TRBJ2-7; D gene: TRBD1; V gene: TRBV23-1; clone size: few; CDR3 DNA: TGCGCCAGCAGGACGGTAGGACAGGAGCCTATCTACGAGCAGTACTTC; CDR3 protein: CASRTVGQEPIYEQYF
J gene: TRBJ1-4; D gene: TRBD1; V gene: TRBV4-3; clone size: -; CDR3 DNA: TGCGCCAGCAGCCAAGATATAGGACAGGGGAGAGCGGTCGATGAAAAACTGTTTTTT; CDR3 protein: CASSQDIGQGRAVDEKLFF
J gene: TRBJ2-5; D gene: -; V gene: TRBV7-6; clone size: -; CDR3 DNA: TGTGCCAGCAGCGGGGAGGCAACACCAGAGACCCAGTACTTC; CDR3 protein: CASSGEATPETQYF
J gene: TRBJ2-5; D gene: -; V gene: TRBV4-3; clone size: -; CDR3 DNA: TGCGCCAGCAGCCTCAGACTGGGACCCCAAGAGACCCAGTACTTC; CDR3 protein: CASSLRLGPQETQYF
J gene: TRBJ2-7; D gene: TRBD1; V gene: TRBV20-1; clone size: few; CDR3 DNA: TGCAGTGCTAGGGGAGCGACAAGACAGGGATTTGTATACGAGCAGTACTTC; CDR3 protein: CSARGATRQGFVYEQYF
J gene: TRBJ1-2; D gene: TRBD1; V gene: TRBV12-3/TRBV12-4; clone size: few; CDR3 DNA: TGTGCCAGCACCGAGAGAGGACAGGGGGGCGGCTACACCTTC; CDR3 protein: CASTERGQGGGYTF
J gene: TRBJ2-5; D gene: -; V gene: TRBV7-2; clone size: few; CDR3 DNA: TGTGCCAGCAGCCAAGGGGGGGTACGGGAGACCCAGTACTTC; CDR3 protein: CASSQGGVRETQYF
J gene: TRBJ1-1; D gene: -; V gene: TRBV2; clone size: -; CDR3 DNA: TGTGCCAGCAGCAGCGGGACCAGGGCTTCTGGAGCTTTCTTT; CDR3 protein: CASSSGTRASGAFF
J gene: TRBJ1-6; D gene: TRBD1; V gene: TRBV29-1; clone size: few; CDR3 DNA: TGCAGCGTTGGGACAGGGACGGATAGGTCACCCCTCCACTTT; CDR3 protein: CSVGTGTDRSPLHF
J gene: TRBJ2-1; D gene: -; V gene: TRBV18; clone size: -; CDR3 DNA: TGTGCCAGCTCACCTAAGGGGGTTCCAGGTAGCAATGAGCAGTTCTTC; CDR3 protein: CASSPKGVPGSNEQFF
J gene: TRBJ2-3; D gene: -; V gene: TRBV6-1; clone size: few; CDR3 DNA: TGTGCCAGCAGTGAAACCGGTGGGTGGGGCACAGATACGCAGTATTTT; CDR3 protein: CASSETGGWGTDTQYF
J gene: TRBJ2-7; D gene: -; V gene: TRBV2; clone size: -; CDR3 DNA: TGTGCCAGCACACAAGCGGAGCGGACGGGATCCTACGAGCAGTACTTC; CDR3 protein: CASTQAERTGSYEQYF
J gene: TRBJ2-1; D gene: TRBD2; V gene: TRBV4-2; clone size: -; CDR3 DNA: TGTGCCAGCAGCCAACAAGGACTAGCGGGACTTAATGAGCAGTTCTTC; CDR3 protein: CASSQQGLAGLNEQFF
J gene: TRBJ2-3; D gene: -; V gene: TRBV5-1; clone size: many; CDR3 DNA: TGCGCCAGCAGCTTGGGGGGGACCCACGGCACAGATACGCAGTATTTT; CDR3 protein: CASSLGGTHGTDTQYF
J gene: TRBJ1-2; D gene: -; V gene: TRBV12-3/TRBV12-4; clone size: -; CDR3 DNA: TGTGCCAGCAGCCGAAACAGCGCCCTCTATGGCCACACCTTC; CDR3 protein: CASSRNSALYGHTF
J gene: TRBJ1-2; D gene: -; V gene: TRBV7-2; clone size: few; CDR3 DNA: TGTGCCAGCAGCGCCGACAGAACTAACTATGGCTACACCTTC; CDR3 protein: CASSADRTNYGYTF
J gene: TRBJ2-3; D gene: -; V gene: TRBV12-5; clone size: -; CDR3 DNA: TGTGCTGCTGGATGGGGGTCGACAGATACGCAGTATTTT; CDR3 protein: CAAGWGSTDTQYF
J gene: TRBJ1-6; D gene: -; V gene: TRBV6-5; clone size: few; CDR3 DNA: TGTGCCAGCAGTTACAGCAGGGGCGCGTTATATAATTCACCCCTCCACTTT; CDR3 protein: CASSYSRGALYNSPLHF
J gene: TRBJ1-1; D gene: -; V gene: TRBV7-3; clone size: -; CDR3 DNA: TGTGCCAGCAGCTTACAGGCTATGAGCACTGAAGCTTTCTTT; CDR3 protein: CASSLQAMSTEAFF
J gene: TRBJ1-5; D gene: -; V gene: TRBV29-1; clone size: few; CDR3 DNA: TGCAGCGGTACAGTAGGTAGCAATCAGCCCCAGCATTTT; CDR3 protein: CSGTVGSNQPQHF
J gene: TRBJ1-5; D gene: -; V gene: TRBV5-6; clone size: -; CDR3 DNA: TGTGCCAGCAGCTTGGGCTGTCAACAGGGCAATCAGCCCCAGCATTTT; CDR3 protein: CASSLGCQQGNQPQHF
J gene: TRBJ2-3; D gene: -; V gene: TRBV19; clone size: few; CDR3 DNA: TGTGCCAGTAGTATCCCGACAGATAGCACAGATACGCAGTATTTT; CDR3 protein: CASSIPTDSTDTQYF
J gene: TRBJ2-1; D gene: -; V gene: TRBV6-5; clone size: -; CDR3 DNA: TGTGCCAGCAGTTACCCTACTAGTAATGAGCAGTTCTTC; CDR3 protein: CASSYPTSNEQFF
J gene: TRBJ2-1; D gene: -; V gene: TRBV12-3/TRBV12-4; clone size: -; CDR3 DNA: TGTGCCAGCAGTGGAGGGGAGAAGTACAATGAGCAGTTCTTC; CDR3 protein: CASSGGEKYNEQFF
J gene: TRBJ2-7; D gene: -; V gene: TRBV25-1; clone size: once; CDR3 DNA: TGTGCCAGCAGTGAACGAGGGCTTGGCTCCTACGAGCAGTACTTC; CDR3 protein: CASSERGLGSYEQYF
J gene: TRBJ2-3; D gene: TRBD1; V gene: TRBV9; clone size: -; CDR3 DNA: TGTGCCAGCAGCGTAGTGCAGGACAGGCGGGATACGCAGTATTTT; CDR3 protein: CASSVVQDRRDTQYF
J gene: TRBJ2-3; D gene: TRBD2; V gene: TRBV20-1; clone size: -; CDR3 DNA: TGCAGTGCTAGAGATCCACTAGCGGGAGTCTCAGATACGCAGTATTTT; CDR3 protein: CSARDPLAGVSDTQYF
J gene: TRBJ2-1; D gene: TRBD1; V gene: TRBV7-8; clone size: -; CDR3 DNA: TGTGCCAGCACCCTAGGCGGGACAGGGAGGGACAATGAGCAGTTCTTC; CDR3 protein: CASTLGGTGRDNEQFF
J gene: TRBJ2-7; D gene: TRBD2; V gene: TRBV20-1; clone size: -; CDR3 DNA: TGCAGTGCTACCCCAGGTGGGAGGGGCTACGAGCAGTACTTC; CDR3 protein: CSATPGGRGYEQYF
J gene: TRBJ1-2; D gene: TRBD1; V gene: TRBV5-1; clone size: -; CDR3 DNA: TGCGCCAGCAGCTTGGCTCAGACAGGGTCGGGCGGCTACACCTTC; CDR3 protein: CASSLAQTGSGGYTF
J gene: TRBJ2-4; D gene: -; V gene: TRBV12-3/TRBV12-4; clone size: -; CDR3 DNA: TGTGCCAGCAGTCGACGGACAATCTTCGCCAAAAACATTCAGTACTTC; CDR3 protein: CASSRRTIFAKNIQYF
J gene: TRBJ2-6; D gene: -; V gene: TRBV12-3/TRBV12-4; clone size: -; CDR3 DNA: TGTGCCAGCAGTTTGGTCTTCGGGGTCAGAGTCCTGACTTTC; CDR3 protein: CASSLVFGVRVLTF
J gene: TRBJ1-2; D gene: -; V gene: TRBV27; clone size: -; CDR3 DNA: TGTGCCAGCAGTTTAGGGCAGGGAACCAACTATGGCTACACCTTC; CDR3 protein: CASSLGQGTNYGYTF
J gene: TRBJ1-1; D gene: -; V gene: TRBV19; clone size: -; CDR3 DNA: TGTGCCAGTAGTATAGCGGGGGGCCGCAGTGAAGCTTTCTTT; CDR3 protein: CASSIAGGRSEAFF